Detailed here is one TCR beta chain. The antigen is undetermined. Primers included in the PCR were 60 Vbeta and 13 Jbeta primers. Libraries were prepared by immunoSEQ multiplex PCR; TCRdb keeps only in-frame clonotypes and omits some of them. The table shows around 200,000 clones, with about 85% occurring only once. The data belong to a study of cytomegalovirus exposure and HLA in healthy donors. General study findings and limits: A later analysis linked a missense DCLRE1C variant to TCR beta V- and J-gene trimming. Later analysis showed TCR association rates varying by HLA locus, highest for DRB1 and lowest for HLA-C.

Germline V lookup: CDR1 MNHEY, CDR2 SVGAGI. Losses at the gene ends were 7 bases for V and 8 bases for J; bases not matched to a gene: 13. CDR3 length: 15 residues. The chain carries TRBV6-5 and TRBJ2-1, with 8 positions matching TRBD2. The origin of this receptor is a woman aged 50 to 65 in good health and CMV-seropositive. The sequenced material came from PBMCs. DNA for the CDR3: TGTGCCAGCACCAACGGGGGGGCGCGGTTCCATGAGCAGTTCTTC. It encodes CASTNGGARFHEQFF.